This T cell receptor (beta chain) was sequenced during a study of blood T cell repertoires in COVID-19. Generated by immunoSEQ multiplex PCR, the TCRdb table keeps only in-frame clones and is missing some. In the table there are approximately 210,000 clones, over 75% of which are singletons. This clone showed up just a few times. Germline V gene data show CDR1 as MGHRA and CDR2 as YSYEKL. The junction had 3 bases not matched to a gene; V was cut back by 1 base and J by 4 bases. The CDR3 consists of 15 residues. The sample taken for sequencing was peripheral blood. This sequence joins TRBV4-1 and TRBJ1-2; 10 bases are shared with TRBD1. The sequence was collected from a human donor in a cohort sampled during active COVID-19. CDR3 sequence: CASSQATGGGYGYTF. The CDR3 DNA reads TGCGCCAGCAGCCAAGCGACAGGGGGCGGCTATGGCTACACCTTC.